Below, 20 T cell receptor beta chains from the same sample are listed, as sequenced in a study of response to subunit inactivated influenza vaccine. In TCRdb, the RT-PCR reads were re-called with MiXCR into one record per CDR3 protein. The sample contains about 520,000 distinct CDR3 sequences, less than 7.5% of which appear only once. The starting material was PBMCs from blood, obtained around 25 months after vaccination. These receptors came from a man in his fifties or sixties who received an inactivated influenza vaccine.

This clonotype came up a few times. J is TRBJ2-1 and V is TRBV7-2; TRBD2 agrees at 10 bases. The V segment lost 5 bases and the J segment 6 bases; nucleotides outside the gene matches: 10. The length of the CDR3 is 16 residues. Looked up from germline, CDR1 is SGHTA and CDR2 is FQGNSA. For the CDR3, the DNA is TGTGCCAGCAGCATCTTAAGCGGGGGGGCCGGCAATGAGCAGTTCTTC. Translated, it gives CASSILSGGAGNEQFF. The entire variable domain, with the rest obtained from reference TRBV7-2 and TRBJ2-1, is as follows: GAGVSQSPSNKVTEKGKDVELRCDPISGHTALYWYRQSLGQGLEFLIYFQGNSAPDKSGLPSDRFSAERTGGSVSTLTIQRTQQEDSAVYLCASSILSGGAGNEQFFGPGTRLTVL.

This clonotype was found many times. The J gene is TRBJ2-7, the V gene TRBV11-2; possibly TRBD2 for D (6 bases). Germline lookup yields CDR1 SGHAT and CDR2 FQNNGV. This CDR3 has 14 residues. V was shortened by 2 bases and J by 3 bases, with 11 bases between the two germline ends. As DNA, the CDR3 is TGTGCCAGCAGCTTAAGCGGGTTTGGCTACGAGCAGTACTTC. Residues: CASSLSGFGYEQYF.

This chain uses TRBV7-2 with TRBJ2-1; 8 bases agree with TRBD1. With 3 bases clipped from V and 8 bases from J, the junction kept 3 bases outside the gene matches. The CDR3 extends over 13 amino acids. Germline lookup yields CDR1 SGHTA and CDR2 FQGNSA. The CDR3 DNA sequence: TGTGCCAGCAGCTTGTTACAGGGGGATGAGCAGTTCTTC. Translation: CASSLLQGDEQFF.

This clonotype was observed at least ten times. This chain connects TRBV5-1 to TRBJ1-2; TRBD1 might be the D (5 bases). Trimming left V 4 bases short and J 6 bases short, with 13 bases between. Germline V lookup: CDR1 SGHRS, CDR2 YFSETQ. The CDR3 sequence is 13 residues long. The DNA of the CDR3 is TGCGCCAGCAGCGAAGGGCAGGGCAATGGCTACACCTTC. This gives the protein CASSEGQGNGYTF.

The chain joins TRBV11-2 to TRBJ2-3; 7 bases agree with TRBD1. Per the germline V gene, CDR1 is SGHAT and CDR2 is FQNNGV. The CDR3 runs to 16 residues. The V gene end was trimmed by 5 bases and the J gene end by 4 bases; junction bases not matched to a gene: 12. CDR3 bases: TGTGCCAGCAGCCCTCCCGCCCGGGACAGACCAGATACGCAGTATTTT. As protein: CASSPPARDRPDTQYF.

The sample holds a few counts of this clonotype. The chain combines TRBV11-2 with TRBJ1-2, with TRBD1 as a possible D gene (5 bases). V dropped 3 bases and J dropped 10 bases, with 9 bases sitting between them. There are 11 residues in the CDR3. The germline V gene encodes CDR1 SGHAT and CDR2 FQNNGV. This chain's CDR3 is CASSFQGPYTF. As DNA, the CDR3 is TGTGCCAGCAGCTTCCAGGGACCCTACACCTTC. The whole variable domain, remainder taken from reference TRBV11-2 and TRBJ1-2, is EAGVAQSPRYKIIEKRQSVAFWCNPISGHATLYWYQQILGQGPKLLIQFQNNGVVDDSQLPKDRFSAERLKGVDSTLKIQPAKLEDSAVYLCASSFQGPYTFGSGTRLTVV.

The CDR3 nucleotides read TGCGCCAGCAGCTTGGCCCCGGGGGGGGGGCAGCCCCAGCATTTT. Its protein product is CASSLAPGGGQPQHF. The chain employs TRBV5-1 and TRBJ1-5; D may be TRBD1 (5 bases). Trimming left V 0 bases short and J 7 bases short, with 14 bases between. Germline V gene data show CDR1 as SGHRS and CDR2 as YFSETQ. The CDR3 runs to 15 residues.

The chain is built from TRBV15 and TRBJ2-6; 7 bases match TRBD1. V shed 5 bases and J 2 bases; nucleotides not matched to a gene: 6. The length of the CDR3 is 16 residues. Germline V gene lookup returns CDR1 LNHNV and CDR2 YYDKDF (reference sequence). Written as DNA, the CDR3 is TGTGCCACCAGCCGAGCCCAGGGGGCTGGGGCCAACGTCCTGACTTTC. Translating it yields CATSRAQGAGANVLTF.

In DNA, the CDR3 is TGTGCCAGCAGTTTTCGCACAGGGAATAATCAGCCCCAGCATTTT. Protein sequence: CASSFRTGNNQPQHF. V and J are TRBV12-3 or TRBV12-4 and TRBJ1-5, with D possibly being TRBD1 (6 bases). The CDR3 extends over 15 amino acids. The ends were cut back, 3 bases at V and 4 bases at J, with 13 bases in the middle.

There are a few counts of this clonotype. This chain connects TRBV5-6 to TRBJ2-7; no firm D call. Germline V CDR1 and CDR2: SGHDT, YYEEEE. The V end was cut by 3 bases, the J end by 2 bases, with 15 bases between. The CDR3 consists of 15 residues. The CDR3 nucleotides read TGTGCCAGCAGCTGGGGTTTTGCGCCAACCTACGAGCAGTACTTC. It translates to CASSWGFAPTYEQYF.

The chain has TRBV20-1 and TRBJ2-5, with a weak D call TRBD1 (6 bases). Germline CDR1 is DFQATT and CDR2 is SNEGSKA (reference sequence). There are 13 residues in the CDR3. The germline V and J ends were trimmed by 5 bases and 5 bases, with 15 bases remaining between them. The CDR3 DNA reads as TGCAGTGCTCTACAGGGTCTGGGGGAGACCCAGTACTTC. Protein product: CSALQGLGETQYF.

This chain links TRBV11-2 with TRBJ1-1; no firm D call. V lost 5 bases to trimming and J lost 1 base, with 5 bases between them. CDR1 and CDR2 from the germline V gene are SGHAT and FQNNGV. CDR3 size: 12 residues. CDR3 in amino acids: CASSHTNTEAFF. The CDR3 DNA follows: TGTGCCAGCAGCCATACGAACACTGAAGCTTTCTTT.

In this sample, this clonotype turned up a few times. J is TRBJ2-1 and V is TRBV11-2; D is possibly TRBD1 (5 bases). Trimming cost V 3 bases and J 10 bases, with 13 bases left between them. The CDR3 spans 13 residues. Germline V gene sequence: CDR1 SGHAT, CDR2 FQNNGV. CDR3 loop: CASSFQGAGEQFF. The CDR3 DNA is TGTGCCAGCAGCTTCCAGGGCGCTGGGGAGCAGTTCTTC.

This clonotype has ten or more counts. The gene calls are TRBV18 and TRBJ2-5; 7 nucleotides align to TRBD1. Germline-derived CDR1 and CDR2 are KGHSH and LQKENI. V lost 4 bases and J lost 1; bases outside the gene matches: 3. CDR3 length: 14 amino acids. CDR3: CASSRRDSQETQYF. CDR3 sequence (DNA): TGTGCCAGCTCACGAAGGGACAGCCAAGAGACCCAGTACTTC.

This clonotype was seen a handful of times. The chain links TRBV6-5 to TRBJ2-5; a weak D match, TRBD2 (5 bases). From germline, CDR1 is MNHEY and CDR2 SVGAGI. V gave up 1 base and J gave up 7 bases, with 10 bases separating them. The CDR3 contains 13 residues. The CDR3 DNA reads TGTGCCAGCAGTTACTACGGGGATGGGACCCAGTACTTC. Amino acid sequence: CASSYYGDGTQYF.

The gene calls are TRBV7-9 and TRBJ1-2, with 9 nucleotides matching TRBD1. CDR3 length: 14 amino acids. Per germline, CDR1 SEHNR and CDR2 FQNEAQ (reference sequence). V was pared by 5 bases and J by 2 bases, with 3 bases of the junction left unmatched. The CDR3, as DNA: TGTGCCAGCAGCCAAACAGGGGGCAACTATGGCTACACCTTC. Translated, it gives CASSQTGGNYGYTF.

This clonotype was counted only a few times. V and J are TRBV2 and TRBJ1-2, with TRBD1 as a possible D gene (6 bases). Germline V gene lookup returns CDR1 SNHLY and CDR2 FYNNEI. V was trimmed by 3 bases and J by 4 bases, leaving 12 bases between them. The CDR3 totals 14 residues. The CDR3 DNA is TGTGCCAGCAGTGACCAGGGAGGGGGCTATGGCTACACCTTC. It translates to CASSDQGGGYGYTF.

This clonotype was seen a few times. The J gene is TRBJ2-3, the V gene TRBV28; D may be TRBD2 (5 bases). The CDR3 is 15 residues long. Trimming cost V 0 bases and J 0 bases, with 7 bases left between them. Germline lookup yields CDR1 MDHEN and CDR2 SYDVKM. The CDR3 region has the DNA TGTGCCAGCAGTTTATGGGAGGCTAGCACAGATACGCAGTATTTT. Protein product: CASSLWEASTDTQYF. The variable domain in full, with the rest retrieved from reference TRBV28 and TRBJ2-3, is DVKVTQSSRYLVKRTGEKVFLECVQDMDHENMFWYRQDPGLGLRLIYFSYDVKMKEKGDIPEGYSVSREKKERFSLILESASTNQTSMYLCASSLWEASTDTQYFGPGTRLTVL.

This clonotype was detected many times. This chain links TRBV12-3 or TRBV12-4 with TRBJ1-1; tentative D call: TRBD1 (6 bases). The ends were cut back, 3 bases at V and 6 bases at J, with 14 bases in the middle. The CDR3 length is 14 residues. The CDR3 nucleotides read TGTGCCAGCAGTTTCTCCGGCAGGGGAGCTGAAGCTTTCTTT. The encoded protein is CASSFSGRGAEAFF.

The CDR3 is CASRTDSGDNYNEQFF. The CDR3 DNA sequence: TGTGCCAGCAGAACAGATAGCGGGGACAACTACAATGAGCAGTTCTTC. V and J are TRBV7-2 and TRBJ2-1, with 8 bases fitting TRBD2. Trimming took 6 bases from V and 3 from J; bases not matched to a gene: 10. The CDR3 spans 16 residues. Germline CDR1 reads SGHTA; CDR2 reads FQGNSA.